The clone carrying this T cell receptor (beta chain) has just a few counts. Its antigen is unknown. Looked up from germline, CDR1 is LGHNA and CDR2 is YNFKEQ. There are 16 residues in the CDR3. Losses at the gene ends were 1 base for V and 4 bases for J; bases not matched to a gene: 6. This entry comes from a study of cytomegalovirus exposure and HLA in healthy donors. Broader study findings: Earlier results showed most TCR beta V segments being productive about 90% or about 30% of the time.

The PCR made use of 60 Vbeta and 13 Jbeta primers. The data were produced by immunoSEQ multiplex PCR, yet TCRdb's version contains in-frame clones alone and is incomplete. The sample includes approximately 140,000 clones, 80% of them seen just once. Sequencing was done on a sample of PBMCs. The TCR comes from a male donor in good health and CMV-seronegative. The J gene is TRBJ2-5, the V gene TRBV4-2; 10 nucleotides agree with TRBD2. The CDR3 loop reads CASSQGWASGGETQYF. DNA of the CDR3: TGTGCCAGCAGCCAAGGTTGGGCTAGCGGGGGAGAGACCCAGTACTTC.